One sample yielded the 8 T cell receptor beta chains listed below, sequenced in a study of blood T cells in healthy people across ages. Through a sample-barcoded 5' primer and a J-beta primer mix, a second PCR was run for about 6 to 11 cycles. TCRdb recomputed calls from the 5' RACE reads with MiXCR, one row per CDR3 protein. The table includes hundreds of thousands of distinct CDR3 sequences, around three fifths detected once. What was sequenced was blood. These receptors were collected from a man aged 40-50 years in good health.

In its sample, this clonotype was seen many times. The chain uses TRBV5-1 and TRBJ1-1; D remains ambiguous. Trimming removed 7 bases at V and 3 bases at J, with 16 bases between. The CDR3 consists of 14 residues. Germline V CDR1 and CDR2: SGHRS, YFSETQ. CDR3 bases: TGCGCCAGCCTACGGGATTTTTCTGACACTGAAGCTTTCTTT. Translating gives CASLRDFSDTEAFF. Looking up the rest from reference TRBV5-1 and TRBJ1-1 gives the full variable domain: KAGVTQTPRYLIKTRGQQVTLSCSPISGHRSVSWYQQTPGQGLQFLFEYFSETQRNKGNFPGRFSGRQFSNSRSEMNVSTLELGDSALYLCASLRDFSDTEAFFGQGTRLTVV.

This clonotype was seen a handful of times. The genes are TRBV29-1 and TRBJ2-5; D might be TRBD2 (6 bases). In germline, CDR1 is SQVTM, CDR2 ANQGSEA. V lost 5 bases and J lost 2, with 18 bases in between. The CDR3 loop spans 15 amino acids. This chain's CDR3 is CSVKEARRGQETQYF. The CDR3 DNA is TGCAGCGTTAAGGAGGCACGGCGGGGACAAGAGACCCAGTACTTC.

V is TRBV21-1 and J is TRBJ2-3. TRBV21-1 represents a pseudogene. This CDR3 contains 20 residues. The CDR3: CASSKSVVSACQPGTDTQYF. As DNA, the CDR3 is TGTGCCAGCAGCAAATCGGTGGTATCAGCATGTCAGCCTGGCACAGATACGCAGTATTTT.

CDR3 sequence (DNA): TGCAGTGCGACGTACGAAGAGGGGGCTGGGGAGACCCAGTACTTC. Encoded protein: CSATYEEGAGETQYF. The chain carries TRBV20-1 and TRBJ2-5; TRBD1 agrees at 7 bases. The CDR3 has 15 amino acids. The germline gives CDR1 DFQATT, CDR2 SNEGSKA (reference sequence). The J segment lost 5 bases and the V segment lost 6 bases, leaving 15 bases of the junction unmatched.

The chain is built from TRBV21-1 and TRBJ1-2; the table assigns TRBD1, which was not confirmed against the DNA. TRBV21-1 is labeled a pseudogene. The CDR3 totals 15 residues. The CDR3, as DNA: TGTGCCAGCAGCACCCGGGACAGGGGTAACTATGGCTACACCTTC. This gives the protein CASSTRDRGNYGYTF.

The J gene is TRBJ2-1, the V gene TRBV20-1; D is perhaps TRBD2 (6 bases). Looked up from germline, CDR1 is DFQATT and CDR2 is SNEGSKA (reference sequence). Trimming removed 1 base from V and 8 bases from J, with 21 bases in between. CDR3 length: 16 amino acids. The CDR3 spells CSARVSTSGGSDEQFF. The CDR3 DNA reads TGCAGTGCTAGAGTTTCCACTAGTGGGGGGTCGGATGAGCAGTTCTTC.

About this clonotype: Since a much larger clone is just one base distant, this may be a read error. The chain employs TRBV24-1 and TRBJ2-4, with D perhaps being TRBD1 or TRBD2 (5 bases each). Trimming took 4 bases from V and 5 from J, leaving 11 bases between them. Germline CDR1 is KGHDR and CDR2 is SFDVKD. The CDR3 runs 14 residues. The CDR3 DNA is TGTGCCACCAGTGAGCCTTGGGACGAAAACATTCAGTACTTC. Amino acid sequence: CATSEPWDENIQYF.

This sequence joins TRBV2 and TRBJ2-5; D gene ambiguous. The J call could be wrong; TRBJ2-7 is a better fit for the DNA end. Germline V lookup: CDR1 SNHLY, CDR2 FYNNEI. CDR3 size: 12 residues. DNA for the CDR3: TGTGCCAGCAGTGAAGCGAGGCACGAGCAGTACTTC. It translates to CASSEARHEQYF.